Each of the 28 T cell receptor beta chains below was sequenced from the same sample in a study of post-analysis software for immune sequencing data (dated by TCRdb to between 2015 and 2017). Paper-wide results and their limitations: About 5 TRBV segments, including TRBV5-6, TRBV5-1 and TRBV20-1, were significantly more frequent in patients than controls.

Preparation of the library involved PCR. The reads were generated on an Illumina HiSeq 2500. To reduce PCR and sequencing biases, unique molecular identifiers were incorporated into the TCR beta cDNA libraries. The public reads were quality trimmed at Q25 with fastp and then assembled into clones with MiXCR by TCRdb, keeping productive beta chains. Entries that share a CDR3 protein sequence are merged under the most common genes and DNA. In this sample the table shows 450,000 or so distinct CDR3 sequences, 40% to 55% of which occur a single time. 9% to 14% of the sample goes to the ten largest clones. Antigen specificity for these receptors is unknown. The material sequenced was blood. The receptors were sampled from a girl aged 5 to 17 with multiple sclerosis.

The chain has TRBV7-9 and TRBJ1-2, with D unclear. The CDR3 is made up of 14 amino acids. V was pared by 1 base and J by 4 bases, with 10 bases between. Germline assignment: CDR1 SEHNR and CDR2 FQNEAQ (reference sequence). The CDR3 nucleotides read TGTGCCAGCAGCTTAGTGGCACACCCCTATGGCTACACCTTC. Translating gives CASSLVAHPYGYTF.

This clonotype has just a few counts. J is TRBJ2-5 and V is TRBV20-1, with TRBD2 matching 11 bases. This CDR3 region has 14 residues. Trimming at V came to 6 bases and at J to 1 base, leaving 4 bases not matched to a gene. Germline values: CDR1 DFQATT, CDR2 SNEGSKA (reference sequence). For the CDR3, the DNA is TGCAGTGCGACACTAGCGGGAGTCCAAGAGACCCAGTACTTC. Its translation is CSATLAGVQETQYF.

The chain couples TRBV3-1 to TRBJ2-1; the match to TRBD2 covers 8 bases. V lost 5 bases and J lost 4; bases outside the gene matches: 7. The germline V gene has CDR1 LGHDT and CDR2 YNNKEL (reference sequence). The CDR3 has 15 residues. The CDR3 loop is CASSSFGGDYNEQFF. As DNA, the CDR3 is TGTGCCAGCAGCTCTTTCGGGGGGGATTACAATGAGCAGTTCTTC.

V usage is TRBV10-3 and J usage is TRBJ2-1; a possible D gene is TRBD2 (5 bases). Germline loops: CDR1 ENHRY, CDR2 SYGVKD. The germline V and J ends were trimmed by 8 bases and 0 bases, with 11 bases remaining between them. The CDR3 runs to 14 residues. The CDR3 DNA sequence: TGTGCCATCGCGGGCGGAAGCTCCTACAATGAGCAGTTCTTC. It specifies CAIAGGSSYNEQFF.

The CDR3 protein is CASSLGGRQKNIQYF. The DNA for the CDR3 is TGTGCCAGCAGTTTGGGCGGGAGACAGAAAAACATTCAGTACTTC. The chain uses TRBV28 and TRBJ2-4; 7 nucleotides agree with TRBD2. This CDR3 spans 15 amino acids. Looked up from germline, CDR1 is MDHEN and CDR2 is SYDVKM. Trimming took 3 bases from V and 4 from J; bases not matched to a gene: 6.

This clonotype occurred once. J is TRBJ2-1 and V is TRBV2, with a tentative D call TRBD2 (6 bases). V lost 8 bases to trimming and J lost 5 bases, with 16 bases between them. Germline V CDR1 and CDR2: SNHLY, FYNNEI. This CDR3 is built from 14 residues. The CDR3 region is CASGGTEWNNEQFF. In DNA form, the CDR3 reads TGTGCCAGCGGCGGGACGGAATGGAACAATGAGCAGTTCTTC.

The J gene is TRBJ2-2, the V gene TRBV27, with 9 bases matching TRBD2. Germline V gene sequence: CDR1 MNHEY, CDR2 SMNVEV (reference sequence). V shed 8 bases, J shed 7 bases, and the junction held 11 bases outside the gene matches. The CDR3 runs 15 residues. CDR3 nucleotide sequence: TGTGCCAGCGGCACTTCAAGCGGGAGGATCGGGGAGCTGTTTTTT. Amino acid sequence: CASGTSSGRIGELFF.

The rearrangement links TRBV7-6 to TRBJ2-3; no reliable D call. The CDR3 sequence is 14 residues long. The germline gives CDR1 SGHVS, CDR2 FNYEAQ. Trimming removed 1 base at V and 5 bases at J, with 10 bases between. CDR3 nucleotide sequence: TGTGCCAGCAGCTTAGGCCTCTACGTAGATACGCAGTATTTT. Its protein product is CASSLGLYVDTQYF.

The chain employs TRBV7-2 and TRBJ2-5; the D gene is possibly TRBD1 (6 bases). Germline V gene lookup returns CDR1 SGHTA and CDR2 FQGNSA. V was cut by 5 bases and J by 4 bases, with 14 bases left in between. This CDR3 comprises 14 residues. CDR3 DNA: TGTGCCAGCAGCCCCAGGGGAGCCAGAGAGACCCAGTACTTC. Translation: CASSPRGARETQYF.

The J gene is TRBJ2-4, the V gene TRBV20-1; TRBD2 agrees at 7 bases. The CDR3 contains 15 residues. Germline CDR1 DFQATT, CDR2 SNEGSKA (reference sequence). V shed 3 bases and J 5 bases; nucleotides not matched to a gene: 10. The CDR3 sequence is CSASLGRASQNIQYF. The CDR3 bases are TGCAGTGCTAGTTTGGGGAGGGCCTCCCAAAACATTCAGTACTTC.

V is TRBV10-3 and J is TRBJ2-7; maybe TRBD1 (5 bases). Trimming took off 2 bases at V and 6 bases at J, with 20 bases between the two ends. CDR1 and CDR2 (germline): ENHRY, SYGVKD. The CDR3 has 16 residues. The CDR3 nucleotides are TGTGCCATCAGTGAGGCACTCCCTCCGACAGCGCGCGAGCAGTACTTC. This sequence encodes CAISEALPPTAREQYF.

This chain joins TRBV29-1 and TRBJ2-3; no definite D call. CDR1 and CDR2 from the germline V gene are SQVTM and ANQGSEA. There are 12 residues in the CDR3. V lost 5 bases and J 14 bases, leaving 20 bases between the germline ends. CDR3 coding DNA: TGCAGCGTTTTAGGTCCAAATGAAAAACTGTATTTT. Protein sequence: CSVLGPNEKLYF.

V usage is TRBV20-1 and J usage is TRBJ2-5; 9 bases line up with TRBD2. J was trimmed by 5 bases and V by 2 bases; bases with no gene match: 6. This CDR3 contains 14 residues. Germline values: CDR1 DFQATT, CDR2 SNEGSKA (reference sequence). The chain's CDR3 is CSARRGLAGETQYF. The CDR3 nucleotides read TGCAGTGCTAGACGGGGACTAGCAGGGGAGACCCAGTACTTC.

This clonotype has at least ten counts. This chain's CDR3 is CSARTQGVETQYF. The CDR3 DNA reads TGCAGTGCTAGAACTCAGGGGGTAGAGACCCAGTACTTC. The chain couples TRBV20-1 to TRBJ2-5; TRBD1 matches 7 bases. Germline-derived CDR1 and CDR2 are DFQATT and SNEGSKA (reference sequence). This CDR3 region has 13 residues. With 2 bases clipped from V and 4 bases from J, the junction kept 4 bases outside the gene matches.

The rearrangement uses TRBV10-3 and TRBJ1-2; TRBD1 matches at 8 bases. The CDR3 consists of 14 residues. Per germline, CDR1 ENHRY and CDR2 SYGVKD. J was trimmed by 5 bases and V by 4 bases; bases with no gene match: 6. The CDR3 DNA is TGTGCCATCAGTGGTAGGGACAGGACTTATGGCTACACCTTC. It codes for CAISGRDRTYGYTF.

This clonotype was recorded a few times. V usage is TRBV5-1 and J usage is TRBJ2-1; no clear D gene. Germline V gene lookup returns CDR1 SGHRS and CDR2 YFSETQ. The germline V and J ends were trimmed by 1 base and 5 bases, with 7 bases remaining between them. The CDR3 spans 13 residues. For the CDR3, the DNA is TGCGCCAGCAGCTTGCCCGGCAACAATGAGCAGTTCTTC. Translated: CASSLPGNNEQFF.

V gene TRBV20-1 combines with J gene TRBJ1-2, with a tentative D call TRBD1 (6 bases). The CDR3 consists of 12 residues. CDR1 is DFQATT and CDR2 is SNEGSKA in the germline V gene (reference sequence). Trimming left V 3 bases short and J 7 bases short, with 12 bases between. The DNA of the CDR3 is TGCAGTGCTAGTCCCAGGGGAAGTGGCTACACCTTC. Encoded protein: CSASPRGSGYTF.

The rearrangement uses TRBV4-1 and TRBJ2-1; D is undetermined. V dropped 3 bases and J dropped 1 base, with 16 bases sitting between them. The CDR3 length is 17 residues. CDR1 is MGHRA and CDR2 is YSYEKL in the germline V gene. The CDR3 DNA reads as TGCGCCAGCAGCCATGTTGACCTAGGTTTGTCCTACAATGAGCAGTTCTTC. This encodes CASSHVDLGLSYNEQFF.

The chain carries TRBV30 and TRBJ2-7; D tentatively reads TRBD1 or TRBD2 (5 bases each). Trimming took off 2 bases at V and 0 bases at J, with 14 bases between the two ends. CDR1 is GTSNPN and CDR2 is SVGIG in the germline V gene (reference sequence). The CDR3 extends over 15 amino acids. CDR3 sequence reads: CAWSRGRSFSYEQYF. As DNA, the CDR3 is TGTGCCTGGAGTCGGGGACGGTCATTCTCCTACGAGCAGTACTTC.

The chain links TRBV19 to TRBJ1-4; maybe TRBD1 (5 bases). CDR1 LNHDA and CDR2 SQIVND come from the germline V gene (reference sequence). The germline V and J ends were trimmed by 5 bases and 5 bases, with 15 bases remaining between them. This CDR3 has 15 residues. The CDR3 region has the DNA TGTGCCAGTAGTCCCGGGGGTGGAAGGAATGAAAAACTGTTTTTT. Amino acids: CASSPGGGRNEKLFF.

This rearrangement joins TRBV15 to TRBJ2-5, with a tentative D call TRBD1 (5 bases). The J call may be wrong; the DNA end is better matched by TRBJ2-7. The CDR3 spans 15 residues. Germline V CDR1 and CDR2: LNHNV, YYDKDF (reference sequence). For the CDR3, the DNA is TGTGCCACCAGCAGAGATCAAGGGGTTTGGGGCGAGCAGTACTTC. This gives the protein CATSRDQGVWGEQYF.

With regard to this clonotype: A read error may explain this, as a much larger clone is one base away. V gene TRBV6-6 combines with J gene TRBJ1-5, with D uncertain. There are 14 residues in the CDR3. Germline CDR1 MNHNY, CDR2 SVGAGI (reference sequence). CDR3 nucleotide sequence: TGTGCCGGCAGTTACTTAGATGACAATCAGCCCCAGCATTTT. Translating gives CAGSYLDDNQPQHF.

In nucleotides, the CDR3 is TGCAGCGTTGAAGAGGGCAGGGGGCACACCTTC. Encoded protein: CSVEEGRGHTF. The chain joins TRBV29-1 to TRBJ1-2, with 8 bases aligning to TRBD1. Trimming removed 0 bases from V and 12 bases from J; junction bases left unmatched: 3. The CDR3 extends over 11 amino acids. Germline assignment: CDR1 SQVTM and CDR2 ANQGSEA. The full variable domain, with the rest looked up from reference TRBV29-1 and TRBJ1-2, is SAVISQKPSRDICQRGTSLTIQCQVDSQVTMMFWYRQQPGQSLTLIATANQGSEATYESGFVIDKFPISRPNLTFSTLTVSNMSPEDSSIYLCSVEEGRGHTFGSGTRLTVV.

The chain uses TRBV6-5 and TRBJ1-5; tentative D call: TRBD1 (6 bases). The CDR3 runs 13 residues. From germline, CDR1 is MNHEY and CDR2 SVGAGI. V dropped 6 bases and J dropped 6 bases, with 12 bases sitting between them. The CDR3 region is CASRQGFSQPQHF. The CDR3 DNA follows: TGTGCCAGCAGGCAGGGGTTTAGTCAGCCCCAGCATTTT.

This sequence joins TRBV27 and TRBJ1-2, with TRBD1 matching 8 bases. The CDR3 has 19 residues. After removal of 2 bases from V and 3 bases from J, the junction contained 17 bases not matched to a gene. In germline, CDR1 is MNHEY, CDR2 SMNVEV (reference sequence). The CDR3 region has the DNA TGTGCCAGCAGTTTAGGCCCTCCTCGGGACAGGCCTAGGGACTATGGCTACACCTTC. As protein: CASSLGPPRDRPRDYGYTF.

The genes are TRBV20-1 and TRBJ1-1; D gene ambiguous. The germline CDR1 and CDR2 sequences are DFQATT and SNEGSKA (reference sequence). The CDR3 length is 13 residues. Trimming removed 5 bases from V and 0 bases from J, with 10 bases in between. The CDR3: CSASELMNTEAFF. CDR3 sequence (DNA): TGCAGTGCTTCCGAACTAATGAACACTGAAGCTTTCTTT.

The V call is TRBV20-1, the J call TRBJ2-3; D unclear. Germline CDR1 DFQATT, CDR2 SNEGSKA (reference sequence). The ends were cut back, 0 bases at V and 5 bases at J, with 6 bases in the middle. CDR3 length equals 12 residues. CDR3 residues: CSAREVRDTQYF. CDR3 DNA: TGCAGTGCTAGAGAGGTCCGAGATACGCAGTATTTT.

The V gene is TRBV27, the J gene TRBJ1-1, with 10 bases lining up with TRBD1. The CDR3 is made up of 17 amino acids. The junction had 10 bases not matched to a gene; V was cut back by 5 bases and J by 1 base. Germline CDR1 reads MNHEY; CDR2 reads SMNVEV (reference sequence). CDR3 residues: CASSTGSGQGTNTEAFF. The CDR3 DNA reads TGTGCCAGCAGTACCGGATCGGGACAGGGGACGAACACTGAAGCTTTCTTT.